This T cell receptor beta chain was sequenced during a study of blood T cell repertoires in COVID-19. Background on the study: The United States, Italy and Spain were the sources of the acute and convalescent COVID-19 samples. Sources were T cells, B-cell-depleted T cells, or PBMCs; the material itself was cDNA or gDNA.

Data came from immunoSEQ multiplex PCR; TCRdb stores just in-frame clones and leaves some out. This table holds roughly 250,000 clones, roughly 82% found once. Losses at the gene ends were 7 bases for V and 7 bases for J; bases not matched to a gene: 6. Germline V gives CDR1 MDHEN, CDR2 SYDVKM. This CDR3 is built from 12 residues. The clonotype was recovered from a woman aged 80 or over with active or convalescent COVID-19. The sequencing sample was made of peripheral blood. V gene TRBV28 combines with J gene TRBJ1-2; 7 bases line up with TRBD1. The CDR3 DNA reads TGTGCCAGCATAGGGCCAGGGGGTGGCTACACCTTC. Encoded protein: CASIGPGGGYTF.